The 19 T cell receptor beta chains listed next were all sequenced from one sample in a study of CD8 T cells in Susac syndrome. An amount of RNA that ranged from 0.5 to 1 ug was reverse transcribed with random hexamers. Via MiXCR, TCRdb re-called the immunoSEQ multiplex PCR reads, giving one row per CDR3 protein. Of 150,000 to 250,000 distinct CDR3 sequences listed, about 96% are singletons. The sequenced material came from CD4+ T cells from PBMCs. These receptors were collected from a human donor with multiple sclerosis.

CDR3 region: CATSEAGGPETQYF. The CDR3 DNA sequence: TGTGCCACCAGTGAGGCGGGGGGGCCAGAGACCCAGTACTTC. The gene calls are TRBV24-1 and TRBJ2-5, with 9 bases identical to TRBD2. The CDR3 consists of 14 residues. Trimming cost V 4 bases and J 4 bases; bases outside gene matches: 3. Germline V CDR1 and CDR2: KGHDR, SFDVKD.

J is TRBJ2-5 and V is TRBV7-2; the D gene could be TRBD1 or TRBD2 (6 bases each). Trimming removed 6 bases at V and 2 bases at J, with 16 bases between. CDR1 is SGHTA and CDR2 is FQGNSA in the germline V gene. The CDR3 runs to 15 residues. The CDR3 reads CASRVRGPLQETQYF. As DNA, the CDR3 is TGTGCCAGCAGGGTCCGGGGGCCATTGCAAGAGACCCAGTACTTC.

This chain joins TRBV27 and TRBJ2-7; the match to TRBD1 covers 10 bases. The germline CDR1 and CDR2 sequences are MNHEY and SMNVEV (reference sequence). The CDR3 has 17 residues. V lost 6 bases and J lost 2; bases outside the gene matches: 13. The CDR3 region has the DNA TGTGCCAGCAGAAGGACAGGGGGAACCCTCCTCCCCTACGAGCAGTACTTC. As protein: CASRRTGGTLLPYEQYF.

This clonotype was recorded a few times. V gene TRBV7-9 combines with J gene TRBJ1-1; D may be TRBD1 (6 bases). The CDR3 covers 13 residues. V was shortened by 3 bases and J by 9 bases, with 14 bases between the two germline ends. Germline loops: CDR1 SEHNR, CDR2 FQNEAQ (reference sequence). CDR3 coding DNA: TGTGCCAGCAGCTTGGGGGACAAACTCCAAGCTTTCTTT. It specifies CASSLGDKLQAFF.

The chain carries TRBV5-4 and TRBJ2-3, with D tentatively TRBD2 (5 bases). The CDR3 length is 15 residues. Trimming took off 0 bases at V and 1 base at J, with 9 bases between the two ends. From germline, CDR1 is SGHNT and CDR2 YYREEE (reference sequence). The CDR3 nucleotides read TGTGCCAGCAGCTTGGGGGGAGCCGGCACAGATACGCAGTATTTT. Translation: CASSLGGAGTDTQYF.

The V gene is TRBV12-3 or TRBV12-4, the J gene TRBJ1-4; possible D gene TRBD1, 5 bases. V gave up 6 bases and J gave up 10 bases, with 12 bases separating them. The CDR3 extends over 12 amino acids. The CDR3 region is CASSRAYVKLFF. The CDR3 DNA follows: TGTGCCAGCAGCAGGGCGTACGTAAAACTGTTTTTT.

The V call is TRBV9, the J call TRBJ2-7; the D is unclear. Deletions cut 0 bases from V and 5 bases from J, with 12 bases between. Germline V gene data show CDR1 as SGDLS and CDR2 as YYNGEE. The CDR3 extends over 14 amino acids. DNA for the CDR3: TGTGCCAGCAGCGTAGGAGGAGCAGCCCACGAGCAGTACTTC. Amino acids: CASSVGGAAHEQYF.

This sequence joins TRBV4-2 and TRBJ2-3; D gene ambiguous. V was cut by 4 bases and J by 8 bases, with 19 bases left in between. The germline V gene encodes CDR1 LGHNA and CDR2 YNFKEQ. The CDR3 extends over 15 amino acids. The CDR3: CASSPRLFALGTQYF. In nucleotides, the CDR3 is TGTGCCAGCAGCCCTCGACTGTTTGCCCTCGGTACGCAGTATTTT.

CDR3 in DNA: TGTGCCAGCAGTCCTAGGGCCGTATGGGACAGAACCCAACCCTACGAGCAGTACTTC. This sequence encodes CASSPRAVWDRTQPYEQYF. The chain joins TRBV28 to TRBJ2-7; the match to TRBD1 covers 7 bases. CDR1 and CDR2 from the germline V gene are MDHEN and SYDVKM. The ends lost 5 bases at V and 2 bases at J; junction bases unmatched: 21. The CDR3 runs to 19 residues.

This clonotype was observed a single time. The chain recombines TRBV5-1 with TRBJ2-5; 14 nucleotides line up with TRBD2. The length of the CDR3 is 16 residues. Germline assignment: CDR1 SGHRS and CDR2 YFSETQ. The trim removed 5 bases at V and 4 bases at J, leaving 7 bases unmatched. DNA for the CDR3: TGCGCCAGCAGAACCGGGACTAGCGGGAGCCCAGAGACCCAGTACTTC. Translating gives CASRTGTSGSPETQYF.

The genes are TRBV20-1 and TRBJ2-5; the match to TRBD2 covers 12 bases. The CDR3 consists of 14 residues. Germline-derived CDR1 and CDR2 are DFQATT and SNEGSKA (reference sequence). V dropped 5 bases and J dropped 5; count of bases not matched to a gene: 6. CDR3 coding DNA: TGCAGTGCTTACCGACTAGCGGGAGTGGAGACCCAGTACTTC. Its translation is CSAYRLAGVETQYF.

The rearrangement uses TRBV9 and TRBJ1-6, with D uncertain. The CDR3 has 14 amino acids. Trimming removed 0 bases at V and 7 bases at J, with 8 bases between. CDR1 and CDR2 from the germline V gene are SGDLS and YYNGEE. The CDR3 sequence: CASSVDGLNSPLHF. CDR3 DNA: TGTGCCAGCAGCGTAGATGGGTTAAATTCACCCCTCCACTTT.

V usage is TRBV20-1 and J usage is TRBJ2-5; the D call may be TRBD1 or TRBD2 (5 bases each). CDR3 size: 15 residues. V lost 6 bases and J lost 2, with 19 bases in between. In germline, CDR1 is DFQATT, CDR2 SNEGSKA (reference sequence). In DNA form, the CDR3 reads TGCAGTGCCCCCCGCCGGGACGGGCAACAAGAGACCCAGTACTTC. Protein: CSAPRRDGQQETQYF.

The chain uses TRBV19 and TRBJ2-2; perhaps TRBD1 as D (5 bases). The germline V gene has CDR1 LNHDA and CDR2 SQIVND (reference sequence). The CDR3 spans 15 residues. The V gene lost 2 bases and the J gene lost 1 base, with 8 bases spanning the gap. Here the CDR3 reads CASSIQGLNTGELFF. The CDR3 DNA follows: TGTGCCAGTAGTATACAGGGTCTGAACACCGGGGAGCTGTTTTTT.

In its sample, this clonotype was seen a few times. The chain uses TRBV12-3 or TRBV12-4 and TRBJ1-1; TRBD1 matches 7 bases. V gave up 4 bases and J gave up 2 bases; unmatched junction bases: 4. The CDR3 contains 14 residues. Here the CDR3 DNA reads TGTGCCAGCAGTTCTGACAGGGCTAACACTGAAGCTTTCTTT. It translates to CASSSDRANTEAFF.

The V gene is TRBV29-1, the J gene TRBJ1-1; D is uncertain. This CDR3 is 14 amino acids long. The V and J ends lost 0 bases and 5 bases respectively, with 13 bases between them. Germline loops: CDR1 SQVTM, CDR2 ANQGSEA. Written as DNA, the CDR3 is TGCAGCGTTGAAGATAGCGGGAAAAGGACTGAAGCTTTCTTT. This translates into CSVEDSGKRTEAFF.

The chain's CDR3 is CSATSPGHSEAFF. DNA of the CDR3: TGCAGTGCCACCTCCCCGGGACATTCTGAAGCTTTCTTT. This rearrangement joins TRBV20-1 to TRBJ1-1, with D tentatively TRBD1 (6 bases). Germline CDR1 is DFQATT and CDR2 is SNEGSKA (reference sequence). Trimming took 6 bases from V and 6 from J, leaving 17 bases between them. This CDR3 contains 13 residues.

The chain links TRBV28 to TRBJ2-3; TRBD1 aligns across 10 bases. Trimming cost V 6 bases and J 4 bases; bases outside gene matches: 13. The CDR3 runs 17 residues. Germline values: CDR1 MDHEN, CDR2 SYDVKM. In nucleotides, the CDR3 is TGTGCCAGCAGCGAAACCCGGACAGGGGGATTCGCAGATACGCAGTATTTT. Its translation: CASSETRTGGFADTQYF.

J is TRBJ2-1 and V is TRBV7-2, with 7 positions matching TRBD2. V was clipped by 8 bases and J by 14 bases; unmatched bases: 12. This CDR3 comprises 12 residues. The germline CDR1 and CDR2 sequences are SGHTA and FQGNSA. CDR3: CASQPGWGGEFF. DNA for the CDR3: TGTGCCAGCCAGCCCGGGTGGGGAGGGGAGTTCTTC.